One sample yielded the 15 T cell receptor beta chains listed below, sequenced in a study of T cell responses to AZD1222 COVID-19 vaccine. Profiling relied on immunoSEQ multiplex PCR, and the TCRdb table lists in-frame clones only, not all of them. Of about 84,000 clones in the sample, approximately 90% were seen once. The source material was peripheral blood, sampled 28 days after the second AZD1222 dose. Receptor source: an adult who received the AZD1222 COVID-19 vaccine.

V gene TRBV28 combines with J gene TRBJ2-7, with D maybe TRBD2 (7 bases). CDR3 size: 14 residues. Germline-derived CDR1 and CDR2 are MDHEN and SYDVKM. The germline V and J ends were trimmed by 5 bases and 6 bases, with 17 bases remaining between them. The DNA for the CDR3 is TGTGCCAGCAGTAAGGGGGGGATCGTGGGCGAGCAGTACTTC. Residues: CASSKGGIVGEQYF. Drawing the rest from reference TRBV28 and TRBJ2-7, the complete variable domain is DVKVTQSSRYLVKRTGEKVFLECVQDMDHENMFWYRQDPGLGLRLIYFSYDVKMKEKGDIPEGYSVSREKKERFSLILESASTNQTSMYLCASSKGGIVGEQYFGPGTRLTVT.

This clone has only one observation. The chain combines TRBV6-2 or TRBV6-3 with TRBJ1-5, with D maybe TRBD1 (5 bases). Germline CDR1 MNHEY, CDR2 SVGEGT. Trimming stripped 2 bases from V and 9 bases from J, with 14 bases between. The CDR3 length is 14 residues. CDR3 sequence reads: CASSYNGGQGPQHF. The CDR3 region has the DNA TGTGCCAGCAGTTACAATGGTGGCCAGGGGCCCCAGCATTTT.

The CDR3 DNA sequence: TGTGCCAGCTCACCGAGGACAAATGAAAAACTGTTTTTT. It translates to CASSPRTNEKLFF. V usage is TRBV18 and J usage is TRBJ1-4; possible D gene TRBD1, 5 bases. The CDR3 runs to 13 residues. V lost 3 bases and J lost 5, with 7 bases in between. Germline CDR1 and CDR2: KGHSH and LQKENI.

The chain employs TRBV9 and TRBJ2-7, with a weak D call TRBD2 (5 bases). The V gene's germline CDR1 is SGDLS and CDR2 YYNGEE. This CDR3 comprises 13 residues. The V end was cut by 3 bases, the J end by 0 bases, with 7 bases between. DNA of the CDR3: TGTGCCAGCAGCGGGGGAGCCTCCTACGAGCAGTACTTC. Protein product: CASSGGASYEQYF.

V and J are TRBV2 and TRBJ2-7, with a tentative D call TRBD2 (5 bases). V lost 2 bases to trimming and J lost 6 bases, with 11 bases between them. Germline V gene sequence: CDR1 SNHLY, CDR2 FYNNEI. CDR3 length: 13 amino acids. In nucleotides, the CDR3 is TGTGCCAGCAGTGAAAATCAGGCGGGCGAGCAGTACTTC. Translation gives CASSENQAGEQYF.

CDR3 sequence: CASSYSGTDTQYF. CDR3 DNA: TGTGCCAGCAGTTACTCTGGCACAGATACGCAGTATTTT. The chain carries TRBV6-5 and TRBJ2-3; D is undetermined. V was shortened by 0 bases and J by 1 base, with 2 bases between the two germline ends. In germline, CDR1 is MNHEY, CDR2 SVGAGI. This CDR3 is built from 13 residues.

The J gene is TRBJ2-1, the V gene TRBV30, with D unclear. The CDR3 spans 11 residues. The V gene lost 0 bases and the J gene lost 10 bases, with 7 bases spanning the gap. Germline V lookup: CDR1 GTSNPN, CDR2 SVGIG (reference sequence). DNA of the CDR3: TGTGCCTGGAGTGTTCTGGGGGAGCAGTTCTTC. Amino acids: CAWSVLGEQFF.

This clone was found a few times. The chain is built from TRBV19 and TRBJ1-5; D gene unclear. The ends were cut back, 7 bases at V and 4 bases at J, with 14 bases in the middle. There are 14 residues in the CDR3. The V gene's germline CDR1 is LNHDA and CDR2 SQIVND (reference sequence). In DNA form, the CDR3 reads TGTGCCAGTAAATCGCAATCGGGGAATCAGCCCCAGCATTTT. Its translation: CASKSQSGNQPQHF.

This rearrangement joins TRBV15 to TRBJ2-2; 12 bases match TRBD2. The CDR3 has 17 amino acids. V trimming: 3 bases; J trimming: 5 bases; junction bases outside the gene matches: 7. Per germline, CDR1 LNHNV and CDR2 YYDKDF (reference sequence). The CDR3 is CATSRTSGGTWTGELFF. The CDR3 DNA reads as TGTGCCACCAGCAGGACTAGCGGGGGTACCTGGACCGGGGAGCTGTTTTTT. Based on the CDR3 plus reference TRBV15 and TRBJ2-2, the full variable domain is DAMVIQNPRYQVTQFGKPVTLSCSQTLNHNVMYWYQQKSSQAPKLLFHYYDKDFNNEADTPDNFQSRRPNTSFCFLDIRSPGLGDTAMYLCATSRTSGGTWTGELFFGEGSRLTVL.

CDR3 loop: CASSLSFYEQYF. CDR3 DNA sequence: TGTGCCAGCAGCTTATCTTTCTACGAGCAGTACTTC. This chain uses TRBV7-2 with TRBJ2-7, with D unresolved. Trimming took 2 bases from V and 3 from J, leaving 5 bases between them. The germline V gene has CDR1 SGHTA and CDR2 FQGNSA. The CDR3 runs 12 residues.

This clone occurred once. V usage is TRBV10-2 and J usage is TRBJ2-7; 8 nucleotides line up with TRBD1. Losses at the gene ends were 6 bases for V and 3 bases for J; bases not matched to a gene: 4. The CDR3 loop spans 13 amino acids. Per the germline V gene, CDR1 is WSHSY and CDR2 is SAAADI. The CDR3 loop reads CASSRDRYYEQYF. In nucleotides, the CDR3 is TGCGCCAGCAGCCGGGACAGGTACTACGAGCAGTACTTC.

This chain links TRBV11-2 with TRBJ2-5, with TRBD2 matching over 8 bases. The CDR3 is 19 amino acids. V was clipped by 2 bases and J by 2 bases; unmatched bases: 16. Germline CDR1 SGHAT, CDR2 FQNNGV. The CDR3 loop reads CASSLFEISGDGLQETQYF. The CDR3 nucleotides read TGTGCCAGCAGCTTATTCGAGATTAGCGGGGACGGATTACAAGAGACCCAGTACTTC. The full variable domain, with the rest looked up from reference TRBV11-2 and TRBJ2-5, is EAGVAQSPRYKIIEKRQSVAFWCNPISGHATLYWYQQILGQGPKLLIQFQNNGVVDDSQLPKDRFSAERLKGVDSTLKIQPAKLEDSAVYLCASSLFEISGDGLQETQYFGPGTRLLVL.

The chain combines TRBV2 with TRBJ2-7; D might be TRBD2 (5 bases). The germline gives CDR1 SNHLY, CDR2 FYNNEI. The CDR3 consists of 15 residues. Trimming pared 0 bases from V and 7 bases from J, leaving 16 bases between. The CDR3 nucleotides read TGTGCCAGCAGTGAAGCCGCTGGCACTCCGGGGGAGCAGTACTTC. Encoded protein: CASSEAAGTPGEQYF. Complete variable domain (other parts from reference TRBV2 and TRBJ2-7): EPEVTQTPSHQVTQMGQEVILRCVPISNHLYFYWYRQILGQKVEFLVSFYNNEISEKSEIFDDQFSVERPDGSNFTLKIRSTKLEDSAMYFCASSEAAGTPGEQYFGPGTRLTVT.

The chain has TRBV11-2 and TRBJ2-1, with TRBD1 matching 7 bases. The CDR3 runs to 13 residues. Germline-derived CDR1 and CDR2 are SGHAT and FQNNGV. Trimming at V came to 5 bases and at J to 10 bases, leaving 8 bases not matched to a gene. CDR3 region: CASSPDRSWEQFF. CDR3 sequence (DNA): TGTGCCAGCAGCCCGGACAGGTCATGGGAGCAGTTCTTC.

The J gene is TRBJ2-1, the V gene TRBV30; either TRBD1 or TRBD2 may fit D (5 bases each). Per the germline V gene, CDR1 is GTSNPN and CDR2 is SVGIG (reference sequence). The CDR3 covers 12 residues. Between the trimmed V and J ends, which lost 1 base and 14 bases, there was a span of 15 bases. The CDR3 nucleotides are TGTGCCTGGAGTGGGGACCCACAGCTGGAGTTCTTC. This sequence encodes CAWSGDPQLEFF.